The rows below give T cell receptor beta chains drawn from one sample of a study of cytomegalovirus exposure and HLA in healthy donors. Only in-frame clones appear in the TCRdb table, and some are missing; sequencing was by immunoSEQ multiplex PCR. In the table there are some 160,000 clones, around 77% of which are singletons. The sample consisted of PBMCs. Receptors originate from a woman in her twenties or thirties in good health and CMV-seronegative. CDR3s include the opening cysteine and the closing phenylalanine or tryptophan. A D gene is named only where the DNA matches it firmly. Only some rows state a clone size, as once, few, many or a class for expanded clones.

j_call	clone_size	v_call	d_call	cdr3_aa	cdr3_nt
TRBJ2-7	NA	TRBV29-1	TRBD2	CSVPIGGSSYEQYF	TGCAGCGTCCCAATTGGCGGGAGCTCCTACGAGCAGTACTTC
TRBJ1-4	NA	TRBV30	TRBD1	CAWSVLTGGVLANEKLFF	TGTGCCTGGAGTGTACTTACAGGGGGCGTTTTAGCTAATGAAAAACTGTTTTTT
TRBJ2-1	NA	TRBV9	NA	CASSVGTGSYNEQFF	TGTGCCAGCAGCGTAGGAACAGGATCCTACAATGAGCAGTTCTTC
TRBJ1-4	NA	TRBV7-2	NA	CASSLDRSNEKLFF	TGTGCCAGCAGCTTAGATCGGAGTAATGAAAAACTGTTTTTT
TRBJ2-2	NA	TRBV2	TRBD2	CASRAETGLAGRSGGELFF	TGTGCCAGCAGAGCTGAGACGGGACTAGCGGGGCGTTCGGGCGGGGAGCTGTTTTTT
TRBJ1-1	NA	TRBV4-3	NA	CASSQAGGNTEAFF	TGCGCCAGCAGCCAAGCGGGGGGTAACACTGAAGCTTTCTTT
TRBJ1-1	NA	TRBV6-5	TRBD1	CASRQRTGRNTEAFF	TGTGCCAGCAGACAAAGGACAGGAAGGAACACTGAAGCTTTCTTT
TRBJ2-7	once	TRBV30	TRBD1	CAWLGQGSSYEQYF	TGTGCCTGGCTTGGACAGGGGAGCTCCTACGAGCAGTACTTC
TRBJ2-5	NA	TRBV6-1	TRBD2	CASSEFSSGLQETQYF	TGTGCCAGCAGTGAATTTTCTAGCGGACTCCAAGAGACCCAGTACTTC
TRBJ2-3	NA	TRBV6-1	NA	CASSEMRGTDTQYF	TGTGCCAGCAGTGAGATGAGAGGCACAGATACGCAGTATTTT
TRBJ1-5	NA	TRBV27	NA	CASSSAGISNQPQHF	TGTGCCAGCAGTTCAGCGGGGATTAGCAATCAGCCCCAGCATTTT
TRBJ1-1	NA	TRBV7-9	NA	CASSLGQGMNTEAFF	TGTGCCAGCAGCTTAGGCCAGGGTATGAACACTGAAGCTTTCTTT
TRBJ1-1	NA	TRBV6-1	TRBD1	CASSGDRVLNTEAFF	TGTGCCAGCAGTGGGGACAGGGTCTTGAACACTGAAGCTTTCTTT
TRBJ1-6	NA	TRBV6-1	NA	CASSGGLNSPLHF	TGTGCCAGCAGTGGAGGCCTTAATTCACCCCTCCACTTT
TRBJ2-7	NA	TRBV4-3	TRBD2	CASSRSGSRSGSYEQYF	TGCGCCAGCAGTCGAAGCGGGAGCCGGAGTGGGTCCTACGAGCAGTACTTC
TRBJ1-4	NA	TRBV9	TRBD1	CASSTRTGANEKLFF	TGTGCCAGCAGCACTCGGACAGGGGCTAATGAAAAACTGTTTTTT